These T cell receptor beta chains were read from a single sample in a study of CD8+ T cells in alopecia areata. Sequencing used immunoSEQ multiplex PCR; TCRdb keeps in-frame clones, though not all of them. The table includes around 300,000 clones, over 45% detected once. The sample consisted of CD4+ T cells sorted from blood, taken between weeks 51 and 54, from a patient treated with tofacitinib. The receptors derive from a human donor with alopecia areata. Both conserved end residues are trimmed from each CDR3. A D gene is named only where the DNA matches it firmly.

j_gene,len,d_gene,v_gene,CDR3aa
TRBJ1-1,12,NA,TRBV30,AWSPLGQVTEAF
TRBJ1-2,11,TRBD1,TRBV14,ASSRQGKEGYT
TRBJ2-5,12,NA,TRBV5-1,ASSARRGSETQY
TRBJ2-7,11,NA,TRBV2,ASLGTGPYEQY
TRBJ1-3,11,NA,TRBV30,AWSPAAGNTIY
TRBJ2-6,15,TRBD2,TRBV5-1,ASSAGLAGVGANVLT
TRBJ2-5,9,TRBD1,TRBV30,AWTGGETQY
TRBJ2-7,15,NA,TRBV25-1,ASSEGTRGPFSYEQY
TRBJ2-2,12,TRBD2,TRBV30,AWSLLAGTGELF
TRBJ2-1,12,TRBD1,TRBV29-1,SADAGGAGNEQF
TRBJ2-6,14,NA,TRBV6-1,ASSEYRVSGANVLT
TRBJ2-5,12,NA,TRBV13,ASSLEGARETQY
TRBJ1-2,13,NA,TRBV4-1,ASSLPGWENYGYT
TRBJ2-5,10,NA,TRBV30,AVDRAKETQY
TRBJ1-1,11,NA,TRBV9,ASSDSYNTEAF
TRBJ1-1,10,NA,TRBV29-1,SAGMSDTEAF
TRBJ1-2,10,NA,TRBV30,AWSMGQNGYT
TRBJ1-2,13,NA,TRBV10-3,AIKREQDKEHGYT
TRBJ2-5,12,NA,TRBV30,AWSVDMGRETQY
TRBJ1-5,14,NA,TRBV7-8,ASSSRDQRSGQPQH
TRBJ2-7,10,NA,TRBV30,AWSRGGYEQY
TRBJ2-7,12,NA,TRBV4-1,ASSHREGPYEQY
TRBJ1-2,11,NA,TRBV30,AWNSGVIDGYT
TRBJ2-5,12,NA,TRBV29-1,SVGGGTVQETQY
TRBJ2-7,12,NA,TRBV7-9,ASSLDSKSYEQY
TRBJ2-7,10,NA,TRBV5-1,ASGATLNEQY
TRBJ2-7,9,NA,TRBV30,AWSAIYEQY
TRBJ1-2,13,TRBD1,TRBV7-9,ASSPRQGGKFGYT
TRBJ2-3,10,NA,TRBV2,ASSERADTQY
TRBJ2-5,12,NA,TRBV27,ASSMLGAGETQY
TRBJ2-2,12,NA,TRBV14,ASSQRQDRGELF
TRBJ2-1,14,TRBD2,TRBV4-2,ASSQVTGLAYNEQF
TRBJ2-7,12,NA,TRBV7-9,ASSLGGGSYEQY
TRBJ1-1,9,NA,TRBV20-1,SATGDDEAF
TRBJ2-5,8,NA,TRBV29-1,SVKEETQY
TRBJ1-5,13,TRBD1,TRBV6-5,ASSWTGDGNQPQH
TRBJ2-7,10,NA,TRBV30,AWRVSSYEQY
TRBJ2-2,15,TRBD1,TRBV15,ATSRDMGQGKGGELF
TRBJ1-2,13,NA,TRBV25-1,ASSTTGSYDYGYT
TRBJ2-3,12,NA,TRBV29-1,SVALAHGPDTQY
TRBJ2-5,10,NA,TRBV29-1,SVSGPQETQY
TRBJ2-6,12,NA,TRBV10-3,AISDPSGANVLT
TRBJ2-7,11,NA,TRBV29-1,SVVGRSSYEQY
TRBJ2-3,10,NA,TRBV29-1,SVEDGLDTQY
TRBJ2-7,10,NA,TRBV7-9,ASSLVIYEQY
TRBJ2-5,13,NA,TRBV11-2,ASSGRGYIQETQY
TRBJ2-1,13,NA,TRBV6-6,ASRWATSTYNEQF
TRBJ1-1,11,NA,TRBV5-1,ASRYRQDTEAF
TRBJ1-3,8,NA,TRBV20-1,SAKGNTIY
TRBJ2-7,13,NA,TRBV4-3,ASSRLSSGPSEQY
TRBJ2-1,14,TRBD2,TRBV4-2,ASSQGLAGWNNEQF
TRBJ1-5,13,NA,TRBV30,AWSLGLSDNQPQH
TRBJ2-1,10,TRBD1,TRBV5-4,ASGTGDNEQF